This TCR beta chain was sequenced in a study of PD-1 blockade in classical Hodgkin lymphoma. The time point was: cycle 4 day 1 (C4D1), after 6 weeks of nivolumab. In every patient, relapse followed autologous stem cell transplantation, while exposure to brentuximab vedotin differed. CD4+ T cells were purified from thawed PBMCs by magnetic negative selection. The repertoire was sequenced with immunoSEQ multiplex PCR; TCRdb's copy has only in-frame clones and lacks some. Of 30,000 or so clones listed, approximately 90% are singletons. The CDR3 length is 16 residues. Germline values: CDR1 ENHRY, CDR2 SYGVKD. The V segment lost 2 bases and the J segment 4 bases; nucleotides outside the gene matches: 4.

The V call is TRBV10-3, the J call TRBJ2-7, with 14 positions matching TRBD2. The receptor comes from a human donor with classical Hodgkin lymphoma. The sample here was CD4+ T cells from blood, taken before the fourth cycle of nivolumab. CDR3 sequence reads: CAISEPGTSGSYEQYF. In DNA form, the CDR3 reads TGTGCCATCAGTGAGCCCGGGACTAGCGGGAGTTACGAGCAGTACTTC.